This TCR beta chain was identified during a study of shared clonotypes between healthy human individuals. Findings and caveats of the study: A small donor pool kept down the genetic and exposure-history diversity that was represented.

This CDR3 is 14 amino acids long. Trimming cost V 4 bases and J 4 bases, with 11 bases left between them. In germline, CDR1 is MGHRA, CDR2 YSYEKL. Genomic DNA from unsorted samples was obtained from 80 million to 100 million PBMCs (per sample). An assay was performed, and its level was deep. Unsorted PBMC DNA was sequenced on ten immunoSEQ deep assay plates. The repertoire was sequenced with immunoSEQ multiplex PCR; TCRdb's copy has only in-frame clones and lacks some. The sample shows roughly 450,000 clones, 79% of them seen only once. On this clone itself: As yet, its antigen is unknown.

The sequenced sample consisted of PBMCs. This receptor was identified in a woman in her forties in good health. Some clones in this sample may be carry-over from other donors' samples. The chain recombines TRBV4-1 with TRBJ1-3; TRBD1 is a possible D gene (6 bases). The CDR3 is CASSPTGLGNTIYF. The CDR3 bases are TGCGCCAGCAGCCCTACAGGGCTGGGAAACACCATATATTTT.